This record looks at one T cell receptor (beta chain) sequence and its context. It has no known antigen specificity. Base qualities are missing; no much larger clone stands one base away. A single peripheral blood draw of approximately 100 mL on average was collected from each donor into heparinised tubes. A BD FACSAria II and a panel including CD45RO, CCR7, CD25, CD127, CD95 and CD27 were used to sort naive, central memory, regulatory and stem cell-like memory CD4+ T cells. A purity above 95% was achieved for all sorted populations. PBMCs were isolated immediately by Lymphoprep density gradient centrifugation and stained directly without culture. Samples were stained and sorted in pairs, with one healthy donor and one patient per experiment, so that batch effects were minimized. This specimen comes from a study of beta chain features in type 1 diabetes (dated by TCRdb to the late 2010s). Context from the whole study: Patients and healthy donors did not differ in mean age, gender distribution, total cell number or subset yield. A total of roughly 110 million sorted cells were examined across all samples, and the number of cells per subset was strongly correlated with RNA yield. The study compared the TCRB repertoires of sorted circulating CD4+ T cell subsets in recently diagnosed type 1 diabetes patients with those in matched healthy donors. Whereas all 30 or so donors provided naive and central memory subsets, regulatory and stem cell-like memory subsets were isolated from just 8 patients and about eight healthy donors.

The study at large found these results: Naive, central memory and regulatory TCRB repertoires appeared to be more alike among patients than among healthy donors. In all four CD4+ subsets, TCRB CDR3 length was moderately but significantly shorter in type 1 diabetes patients. PCR might favor shorter templates, but patient and control samples were amplified and corrected together, so any skew would affect both groups equally. Because cDNA was sequenced instead of genomic DNA, highly expressing activated cells could be over-represented, though the groups showed no difference in activation or CD3 levels. At VDJ recombination sites, patients with type 1 diabetes made fewer insertions and deleted more nucleotides, a pattern implying thymic rearrangement abnormalities. Only small numbers of individuals were included in the HLA sub-analyses, which left unresolved whether HLA type had any influence on TCRB rearrangement.

The High Capacity cDNA Reverse Transcription Kit was used to reverse transcribe all of the isolated RNA, meaning that expressed TCRB transcripts were what got sequenced. Deep immunoSEQ sequencing was performed on naive, central memory and regulatory T cell samples, with an average of roughly 3.6 million total reads per sample. Sorted cells were lysed in RLT buffer and RNA was extracted with DNase-treated RNeasy Micro or Mini kits, depending on cell number. Each cell subset was processed separately to prevent cross-contamination, with patient and healthy donor samples processed together. Using the immunoSEQ multiplex PCR, TCRB sequences were amplified from cDNA into 87-bp fragments spanning the CDR3 region. Sequencing of the amplicons was performed on the Illumina HiSeq platform. Per the authors' processing: PCR bias was computationally corrected using synthetic template baselines, reads within Hamming distance 2 were collapsed, and singletons that could not be merged were discarded. Reads were aligned against IMGT so that V, D and J genes, CDR3 length and insertions or deletions at six rearrangement sites could be assigned. Within each subset, clonotype counts were normalized to sorted cell number, after which true diversity and Gini coefficients were computed with the tcR R package. The overlap coefficient, calculated on TCRB nucleotide sequences, was used to measure repertoire sharing. As a proxy for the pre-selection repertoire, out-of-frame TCRB sequences from naive cells were analyzed. TCRdb stores this immuneACCESS table with in-frame sequences only. Part of the clones is absent; in the studies checked, under half of the shortfall reflects unresolved V genes, and no reason is known for the rest. The V and J calls and the clone size are those of that table, but D and trimming were determined from the DNA. Recorded for this sample are nearly 700,000 clones; 10% to 15% of them occurred a single time. The top ten clonotypes cover approximately 0.021% of the sample.

This sequence was found in a man between 18 and 35 years old with type 1 diabetes. The sequenced material came from naive CD4+ T cells from blood. The sample's cell subset or site label is to be understood as: true naive CD4+ T cells.

The nucleotide sequence reads as follows: TGCGCCAGCAGCTTGGATTGGACAGGGTCTGCTGGGGCCAACGTCCTGACTTTC. The resulting protein is CASSLDWTGSAGANVLTF. This receptor chain uses TRBV5-1 and TRBJ2-6, with 8 bases matching TRBD1. CDR1 and CDR2, per the germline V gene, are SGHRS and YFSETQ. V lost 0 bases and J lost 2 bases, and the count of bases not matched to a germline gene is 7. The CDR3 numbers 18 residues from cysteine through phenylalanine. Here the CDR3 DNA is all that survives: 54 bases in frame from base 1.